One and the same sample provided the 28 T cell receptor beta chains below, sequenced in a study of shared clonotypes between healthy human individuals. Naive CD8 cells comprised CD45RO-negative, CCR7-positively selected cells, excluding terminally differentiated effector memory CD45RA+ cells. Repertoires were generated with immunoSEQ multiplex PCR, while TCRdb's copy carries only in-frame clones and drops some. The profile shows under 2,000,000 clones, about 94% of them singletons. The specimen sequenced was naive CD8+ T cells sorted from blood. The source of these receptors is a man younger than 35 in good health.

To note about this clone: This specimen includes other DNA sequences encoding the same CDR3. This chain uses TRBV7-9 with TRBJ2-1; 10 nucleotides agree with TRBD2. Germline V gene sequence: CDR1 SEHNR, CDR2 FQNEAQ (reference sequence). The CDR3 contains 15 residues. Losses at the gene ends were 1 base for V and 5 bases for J; bases not matched to a gene: 2. The CDR3 coding sequence is TGTGCCAGCAGCTTAGGGCTAGCGGGGGACAATGAGCAGTTCTTC. As protein: CASSLGLAGDNEQFF.

A word on this clone: The same CDR3 arises from other DNA sequences in this sample as well. The chain joins TRBV6-5 to TRBJ1-1; tentatively, D is TRBD1 (5 bases). Per germline, CDR1 MNHEY and CDR2 SVGAGI. The CDR3 loop spans 14 amino acids. V lost 3 bases, J lost 1 base, and 9 bases lay in between. The CDR3 bases are TGTGCCAGCAGTTATGGGGGGGGGAACACTGAAGCTTTCTTT. It translates to CASSYGGGNTEAFF.

This clone turned up a few times. This chain links TRBV27 with TRBJ1-2; D is unresolved. V gave up 2 bases and J gave up 2 bases, with 9 bases separating them. The CDR3 is 14 amino acids. Germline V lookup: CDR1 MNHEY, CDR2 SMNVEV (reference sequence). CDR3 sequence (DNA): TGTGCCAGCAGTTTAAGGCAGTCAAACTATGGCTACACCTTC. Residues: CASSLRQSNYGYTF.

The V and J genes are TRBV5-1 and TRBJ2-5; D is possibly TRBD2 (6 bases). V was trimmed by 0 bases and J by 4 bases, leaving 19 bases between them. Germline-derived CDR1 and CDR2 are SGHRS and YFSETQ. The CDR3 extends over 17 amino acids. The CDR3 bases are TGCGCCAGCAGCTTGGATTTTGGTTTGCGGGGTCGAGAGACCCAGTACTTC. This sequence encodes CASSLDFGLRGRETQYF.

The chain combines TRBV7-2 with TRBJ2-5; 10 bases are a match to TRBD1. CDR3 size: 16 residues. Germline-derived CDR1 and CDR2 are SGHTA and FQGNSA. The V gene end was trimmed by 5 bases and the J gene end by 5 bases; junction bases not matched to a gene: 11. CDR3 in amino acids: CASSVGGDRGAETQYF. CDR3 nucleotides: TGTGCCAGCAGCGTAGGTGGGGACAGGGGTGCCGAGACCCAGTACTTC.

CDR3 DNA sequence: TGTGCCACCAGCAGTGGGGCGGGTGAGCAGTTCTTC. Protein product: CATSSGAGEQFF. The rearrangement links TRBV15 to TRBJ2-1, with D possibly being TRBD1 or TRBD2 (5 bases each). V lost 3 bases, J lost 9 bases, and 9 bases lay in between. Germline V gene sequence: CDR1 LNHNV, CDR2 YYDKDF (reference sequence). The CDR3 consists of 12 residues.

This chain uses TRBV6-1 with TRBJ1-2; 8 bases agree with TRBD1. The CDR3 contains 13 residues. Per germline, CDR1 MNHNS and CDR2 SASEGT. Unmatched junction bases numbered 3, after V lost 4 bases and J lost 5 bases. The CDR3 sequence is CASSADRAYGYTF. CDR3 bases: TGTGCCAGCAGTGCGGACAGGGCATATGGCTACACCTTC.

In its sample, this clone was seen once. In DNA form, the CDR3 reads TGTGCCAGCAGTCCACCCAGGCTAGCGGATACAGATACGCAGTATTTT. Protein sequence: CASSPPRLADTDTQYF. The V and J genes are TRBV27 and TRBJ2-3; TRBD2 aligns across 7 bases. V lost 5 bases to trimming and J lost 3 bases; unmatched junction nucleotides: 11. The CDR3 is 16 residues long. Per the germline V gene, CDR1 is MNHEY and CDR2 is SMNVEV (reference sequence).

The rearrangement uses TRBV28 and TRBJ2-2; 9 bases agree with TRBD1. CDR1 MDHEN and CDR2 SYDVKM come from the germline V gene. The length of the CDR3 is 14 residues. V was clipped by 4 bases and J by 7 bases; unmatched bases: 4. CDR3: CASSWTGASGELFF. CDR3 sequence (DNA): TGTGCCAGCAGTTGGACAGGGGCGAGCGGGGAGCTGTTTTTT.

The chain links TRBV4-3 to TRBJ1-2; unclear D gene. Germline values: CDR1 LGHNA, CDR2 YSLEER. The CDR3 spans 15 residues. V was cut by 0 bases and J by 7 bases, with 15 bases left in between. The CDR3 DNA is TGCGCCAGCAGCCAAGATTACAGAGGCAAAGGTGGCTACACCTTC. Amino acid sequence: CASSQDYRGKGGYTF.

The CDR3 DNA reads as TGTGCTAGTGGCACGACAGCGCTGAACACTGAAGCTTTCTTT. Protein: CASGTTALNTEAFF. This sequence joins TRBV12-5 and TRBJ1-1; a possible D gene is TRBD1 (5 bases). This CDR3 comprises 14 residues. Germline CDR1 is LGHNT and CDR2 is FRNRAP. V was trimmed by 6 bases and J by 0 bases, leaving 11 bases between them. Using reference TRBV12-5 and TRBJ1-1 for the parts outside the CDR3, the full variable domain is DARVTQTPRHKVTEMGQEVTMRCQPILGHNTVFWYRQTMMQGLELLAYFRNRAPLDDSGMPKDRFSAEMPDATLATLKIQPSEPRDSAVYFCASGTTALNTEAFFGQGTRLTVV.

CDR3 bases: TGTGCCAGCAACTTAAGCGGGAATGAGCAGTTCTTC. Amino acids: CASNLSGNEQFF. V is TRBV27 and J is TRBJ2-1, with D maybe TRBD2 (6 bases). Germline V gene data show CDR1 as MNHEY and CDR2 as SMNVEV (reference sequence). V lost 7 bases to trimming and J lost 7 bases, with 11 bases between them. The CDR3 length is 12 residues.

The V and J genes are TRBV28 and TRBJ1-2; 7 bases are shared with TRBD1. The V segment lost 4 bases and the J segment 8 bases; nucleotides outside the gene matches: 22. CDR1 is MDHEN, CDR2 SYDVKM, per germline. The CDR3 is 18 amino acids. The CDR3, as DNA: TGTGCCAGCAGTTCCCCTTTTTTCCGAGGGACAGCGAGAGTCGGCTACACCTTC. It is translated as CASSSPFFRGTARVGYTF.

The chain has TRBV6-1 and TRBJ1-4; D remains unclear. The CDR3 runs to 13 residues. The V gene's germline CDR1 is MNHNS and CDR2 SASEGT. Trimming removed 3 bases from V and 6 bases from J, with 8 bases in between. The CDR3 coding sequence is TGTGCCAGCAGTGACAACATGGATGAAAAACTGTTTTTT. Translated, it gives CASSDNMDEKLFF.

J is TRBJ2-5 and V is TRBV6-5; D might be TRBD1 (5 bases). The CDR3 runs to 14 residues. Germline V gene lookup returns CDR1 MNHEY and CDR2 SVGAGI. V was pared by 1 base and J by 2 bases, with 8 bases between. The CDR3 DNA follows: TGTGCCAGCAGTTACTTTCCAGGGCAAGAGACCCAGTACTTC. It encodes CASSYFPGQETQYF.

This clone was recorded only once. V and J are TRBV4-3 and TRBJ2-1, with D possibly matching TRBD2 (6 bases). The CDR3 is made up of 16 amino acids. V lost 1 base and J lost 1, with 11 bases in between. Germline loops: CDR1 LGHNA, CDR2 YSLEER. The CDR3 sequence: CASSQVRLVSYNEQFF. For the CDR3, the DNA is TGCGCCAGCAGCCAAGTGCGACTAGTTTCCTACAATGAGCAGTTCTTC.

The V gene is TRBV19, the J gene TRBJ2-7, with a tentative D call TRBD1 (6 bases). The CDR3 is 15 amino acids. The germline V and J ends were trimmed by 1 base and 4 bases, with 14 bases remaining between them. CDR1 and CDR2 (germline): LNHDA, SQIVND (reference sequence). The CDR3 loop is CASSIAPGAPYEQYF. The CDR3, as DNA: TGTGCCAGTAGTATAGCCCCAGGGGCACCATACGAGCAGTACTTC.

This chain uses TRBV7-8 with TRBJ1-4; D perhaps matches TRBD1 (6 bases). Germline V gene data show CDR1 as SGHVS and CDR2 as FQNEAQ. This CDR3 contains 18 residues. Trimming stripped 0 bases from V and 4 bases from J, with 18 bases between. Here the CDR3 reads CASSLAFIGGLSNEKLFF. The CDR3 DNA reads as TGTGCCAGCAGCTTAGCTTTCATCGGGGGCCTTAGTAATGAAAAACTGTTTTTT.

There are a few counts of this clone. The genes are TRBV6-5 and TRBJ1-4; 9 bases are shared with TRBD1. Germline CDR1 reads MNHEY; CDR2 reads SVGAGI. V was clipped by 1 base and J by 6 bases; unmatched bases: 3. The CDR3 totals 15 residues. CDR3 in DNA: TGTGCCAGCAGTTACTTGGGACAGGGCCATGAAAAACTGTTTTTT. Encoded protein: CASSYLGQGHEKLFF.

The J gene is TRBJ1-1, the V gene TRBV19; tentatively, D is TRBD1 (6 bases). Germline V gene data show CDR1 as LNHDA and CDR2 as SQIVND (reference sequence). V was cut by 3 bases and J by 6 bases, with 11 bases left in between. The CDR3 is 13 residues long. CDR3 nucleotides: TGTGCCAGTAGTATGTTTCCAGGGGCTGAAGCTTTCTTT. Translation: CASSMFPGAEAFF.

This clone was seen just once. The chain has TRBV4-1 and TRBJ1-1, with a possible D match to TRBD1 (5 bases). Deletions cut 0 bases from V and 5 bases from J, with 13 bases between. The CDR3 has 15 residues. In germline, CDR1 is MGHRA, CDR2 YSYEKL. CDR3 coding DNA: TGCGCCAGCAGCCAAGAACAGGTAGTGGGGACTGAAGCTTTCTTT. It yields the protein CASSQEQVVGTEAFF.

V and J are TRBV10-1 and TRBJ1-1; D is perhaps TRBD1 (5 bases). CDR1 WNHNN and CDR2 SYGVQD come from the germline V gene (reference sequence). V shed 0 bases and J shed 6 bases, with 14 bases lying between them. This CDR3 contains 15 residues. CDR3 amino acids: CASSESGGEFSEAFF. As DNA, the CDR3 is TGCGCCAGCAGTGAGTCGGGAGGGGAGTTTTCTGAAGCTTTCTTT.

This clone was picked up one time. This chain connects TRBV21-1 to TRBJ2-3; TRBD2 is the table's D call and was not checked against the DNA. TRBV21-1 is designated a pseudogene. CDR3 length: 13 residues. In DNA, the CDR3 is TGTGCCACTCTAGCGGAAAGCACAGATACGCAGTATTTT. It specifies CATLAESTDTQYF.

Comment on this clone: Within the sample, other DNA sequences also encode this same CDR3. DNA for the CDR3: TGCGCCAGCAGCTCCCAAGAGACCCAGTACTTC. It encodes CASSSQETQYF. This chain uses TRBV5-1 with TRBJ2-5, with unresolved D. Germline V gene sequence: CDR1 SGHRS, CDR2 YFSETQ. Trimming cost V 3 bases and J 1 base, with 1 base left between them. There are 11 residues in the CDR3. Using reference TRBV5-1 and TRBJ2-5 for the parts outside the CDR3, the full variable domain is KAGVTQTPRYLIKTRGQQVTLSCSPISGHRSVSWYQQTPGQGLQFLFEYFSETQRNKGNFPGRFSGRQFSNSRSEMNVSTLELGDSALYLCASSSQETQYFGPGTRLLVL.

About this clone: The sample has other DNA sequences that encode this CDR3 too. The chain employs TRBV9 and TRBJ1-2; possible D gene TRBD1, 6 bases. The germline gives CDR1 SGDLS, CDR2 YYNGEE. V lost 3 bases to trimming and J lost 2 bases, with 8 bases between them. This CDR3 has 13 amino acids. CDR3 sequence: CASSAQGNYGYTF. Here the CDR3 DNA reads TGTGCCAGCAGCGCCCAGGGGAACTATGGCTACACCTTC.

This chain links TRBV7-2 with TRBJ2-5; D is ambiguous. CDR1 is SGHTA and CDR2 is FQGNSA in the germline V gene. CDR3 size: 13 residues. The V end lost 2 bases, the J end lost 5 bases, and 9 bases lay between the germline ends. The CDR3: CASSLINEETQYF. The CDR3 nucleotides read TGTGCCAGCAGCTTAATAAACGAGGAGACCCAGTACTTC.

The V gene is TRBV9, the J gene TRBJ2-1; the match to TRBD2 covers 8 bases. Per germline, CDR1 SGDLS and CDR2 YYNGEE. This CDR3 comprises 18 residues. V lost 0 bases, J lost 2 bases, and 10 bases stayed unmatched. CDR3 sequence (DNA): TGTGCCAGCAGCGTAGAATATGTCCCTAGCGGGCCCTACAATGAGCAGTTCTTC. As protein: CASSVEYVPSGPYNEQFF.

The chain is built from TRBV25-1 and TRBJ1-2; no clear D gene. This CDR3 is built from 13 residues. V shed 4 bases and J shed 4 bases, with 10 bases lying between them. Germline CDR1 MGHDK, CDR2 SYGVNS. CDR3 DNA: TGTGCCAGCAGTGTCCCGGGTGGCTATGGCTACACCTTC. This encodes CASSVPGGYGYTF.